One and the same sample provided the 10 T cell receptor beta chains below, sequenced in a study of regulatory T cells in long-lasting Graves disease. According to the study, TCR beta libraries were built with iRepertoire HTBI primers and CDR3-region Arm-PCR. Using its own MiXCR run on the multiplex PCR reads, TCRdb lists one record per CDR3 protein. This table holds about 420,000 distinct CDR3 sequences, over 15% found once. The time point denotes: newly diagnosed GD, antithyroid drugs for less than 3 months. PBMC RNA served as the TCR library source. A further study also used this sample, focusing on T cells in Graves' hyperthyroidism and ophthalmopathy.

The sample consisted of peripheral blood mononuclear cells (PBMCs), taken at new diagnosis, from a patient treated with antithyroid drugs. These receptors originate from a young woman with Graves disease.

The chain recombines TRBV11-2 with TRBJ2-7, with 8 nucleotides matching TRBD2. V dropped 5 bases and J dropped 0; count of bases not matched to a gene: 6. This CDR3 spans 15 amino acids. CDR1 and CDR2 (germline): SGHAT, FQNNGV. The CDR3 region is CASSRGGTGSYEQYF. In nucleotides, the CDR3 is TGTGCCAGCAGCCGGGGGGGGACGGGCTCCTACGAGCAGTACTTC. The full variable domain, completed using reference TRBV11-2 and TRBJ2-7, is EAGVAQSPRYKIIEKRQSVAFWCNPISGHATLYWYQQILGQGPKLLIQFQNNGVVDDSQLPKDRFSAERLKGVDSTLKIQPAKLEDSAVYLCASSRGGTGSYEQYFGPGTRLTVT.

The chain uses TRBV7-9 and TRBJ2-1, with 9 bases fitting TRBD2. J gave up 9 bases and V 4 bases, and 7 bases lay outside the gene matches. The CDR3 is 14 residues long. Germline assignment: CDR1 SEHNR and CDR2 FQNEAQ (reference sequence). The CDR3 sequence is CASSSTGLASEQFF. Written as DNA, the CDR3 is TGTGCCAGCAGCTCAACGGGACTAGCTTCTGAGCAGTTCTTC. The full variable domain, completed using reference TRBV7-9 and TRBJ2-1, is DTGVSQNPRHKITKRGQNVTFRCDPISEHNRLYWYRQTLGQGPEFLTYFQNEAQLEKSRLLSDRFSAERPKGSFSTLEIQRTEQGDSAMYLCASSSTGLASEQFFGPGTRLTVL.

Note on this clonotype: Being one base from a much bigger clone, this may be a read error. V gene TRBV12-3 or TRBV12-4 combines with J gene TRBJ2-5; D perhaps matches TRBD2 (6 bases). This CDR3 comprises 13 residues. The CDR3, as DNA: TGTGTCAGCAGGTGGGACCGGGAGGAGACCCAGTACTTC. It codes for CVSRWDREETQYF.

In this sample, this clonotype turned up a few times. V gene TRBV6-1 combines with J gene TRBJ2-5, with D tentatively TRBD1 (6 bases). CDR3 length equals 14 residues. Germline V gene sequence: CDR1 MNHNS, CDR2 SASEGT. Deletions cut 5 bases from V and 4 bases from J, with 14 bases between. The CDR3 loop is CASSYGTGRETQYF. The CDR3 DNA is TGTGCCAGCAGTTACGGAACAGGGAGAGAGACCCAGTACTTC.

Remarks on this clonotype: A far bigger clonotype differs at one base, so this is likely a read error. CDR3 DNA sequence: TGTGCCAGCAGCCTGACTAGCGGGGCCTTCCACGAGACCCAGTACTTC. Translating gives CASSLTSGAFHETQYF. This rearrangement joins TRBV2 to TRBJ2-5; 11 nucleotides agree with TRBD2. With V trimmed by 6 bases and J by 5 bases, 11 bases remained unmatched. CDR1 SNHLY and CDR2 FYNNEI come from the germline V gene. There are 16 residues in the CDR3.

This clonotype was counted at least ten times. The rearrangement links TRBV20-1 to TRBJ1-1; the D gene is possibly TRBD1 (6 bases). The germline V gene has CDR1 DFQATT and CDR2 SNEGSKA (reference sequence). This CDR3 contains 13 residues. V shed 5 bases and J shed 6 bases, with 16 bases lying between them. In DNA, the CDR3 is TGCAGTGCTTACAACTGGGGGGCCGCTGAAGCTTTCTTT. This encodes CSAYNWGAAEAFF.

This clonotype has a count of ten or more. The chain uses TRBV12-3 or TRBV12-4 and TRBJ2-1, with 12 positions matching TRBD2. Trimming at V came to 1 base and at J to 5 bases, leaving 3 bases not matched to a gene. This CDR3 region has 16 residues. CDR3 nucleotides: TGTGCCAGCAGTTTAGAGTGGACTAGCGGGAACAATGAGCAGTTCTTC. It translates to CASSLEWTSGNNEQFF.

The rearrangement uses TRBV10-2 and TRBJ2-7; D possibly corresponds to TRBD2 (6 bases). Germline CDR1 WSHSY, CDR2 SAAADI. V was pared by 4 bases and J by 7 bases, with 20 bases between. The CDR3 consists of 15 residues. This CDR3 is CASSGGTRPPWEQYF. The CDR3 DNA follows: TGCGCCAGCAGTGGAGGGACTCGGCCCCCGTGGGAGCAGTACTTC.

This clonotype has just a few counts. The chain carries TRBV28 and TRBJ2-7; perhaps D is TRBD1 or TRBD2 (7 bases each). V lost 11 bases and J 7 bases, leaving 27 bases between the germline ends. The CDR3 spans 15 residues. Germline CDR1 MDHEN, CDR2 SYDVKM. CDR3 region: CASLDSGTARGEQYF. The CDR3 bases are TGTGCCTCTTTGGACAGCGGGACAGCCCGTGGTGAGCAGTACTTC.

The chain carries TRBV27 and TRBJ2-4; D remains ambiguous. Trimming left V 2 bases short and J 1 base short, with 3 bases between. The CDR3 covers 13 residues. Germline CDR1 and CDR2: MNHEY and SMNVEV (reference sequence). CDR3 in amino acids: CASSLTAKNIQYF. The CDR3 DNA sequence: TGTGCCAGCAGTTTAACGGCCAAAAACATTCAGTACTTC.